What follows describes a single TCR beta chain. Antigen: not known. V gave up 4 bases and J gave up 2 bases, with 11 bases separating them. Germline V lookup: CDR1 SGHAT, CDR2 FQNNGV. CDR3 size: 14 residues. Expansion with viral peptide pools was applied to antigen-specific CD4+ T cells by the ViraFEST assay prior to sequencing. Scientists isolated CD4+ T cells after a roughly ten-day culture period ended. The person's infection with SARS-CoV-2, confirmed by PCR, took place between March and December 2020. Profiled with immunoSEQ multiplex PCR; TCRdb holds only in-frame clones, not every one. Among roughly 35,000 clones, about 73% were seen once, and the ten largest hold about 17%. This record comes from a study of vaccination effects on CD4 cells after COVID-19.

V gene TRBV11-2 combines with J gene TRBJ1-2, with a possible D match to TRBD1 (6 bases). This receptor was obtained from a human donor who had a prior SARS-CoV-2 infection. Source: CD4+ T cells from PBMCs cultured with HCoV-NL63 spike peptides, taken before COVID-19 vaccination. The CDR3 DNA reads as TGTGCCAGCAGCTCAAGGACAGCCAACTATGGCTACACCTTC. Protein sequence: CASSSRTANYGYTF.